This TCR beta chain was captured by sequencing in a study of neurological immune-mediated disorders. General study findings and limits: Multiple sclerosis patients had less TCR clonal expansion than even healthy controls, unlike HTLV-1-associated myelopathy.

cDNA synthesis was performed by 5'RACE with 10-nucleotide random UMIs. Each CDR3 protein is one row after TCRdb ran MiXCR on the 5' RACE reads. Counted here are more than 75,000 distinct CDR3 sequences, 4.5% to 6.5% occurring once; the ten biggest clones make up roughly 2.2%. This clonotype was counted only a few times. What it binds is not known. V dropped 4 bases and J dropped 4; count of bases not matched to a gene: 3. CDR1 and CDR2 (germline): SNHLY, FYNNEI. The CDR3 is 14 amino acids. The clonotype was recovered from a woman aged 25-40 years with multiple sclerosis. The chain joins TRBV2 to TRBJ2-1; TRBD2 matches at 8 bases. The specimen was PBMCs. The CDR3 loop reads CASSVGGGYNEQFF. CDR3 nucleotides: TGTGCCAGCAGTGTCGGGGGGGGATACAATGAGCAGTTCTTC.